This T cell receptor (beta chain) was sequenced in a study of CD8 T cells in Susac syndrome. CD8+ and CD4+ T cells from blood underwent TCR beta sequencing, which was carried out in a high-throughput format. When the RNA was reverse transcribed, random hexamers were used with an input of roughly 0.45 to 1 ug. TCRdb recomputed calls from the immunoSEQ multiplex PCR reads with MiXCR, one row per CDR3 protein. The sample records about 140,000 distinct CDR3 sequences, roughly 94% being singletons. The TCR comes from a human donor with Susac syndrome. Sequenced input: CD4+ T cells from PBMCs.

DNA for the CDR3: TGTGCCTGGAGCCCCTATTCCAGACGGAGGGGGCCAGCAGGCTACACCTTC. As protein: CAWSPYSRRRGPAGYTF. This rearrangement joins TRBV30 to TRBJ1-2; 7 positions agree with TRBD1. Unmatched junction bases numbered 21, after V lost 3 bases and J lost 8 bases. The CDR3 sequence is 17 residues long. Germline loops: CDR1 GTSNPN, CDR2 SVGIG (reference sequence).